The rows below give T cell receptor beta chains drawn from one sample of a study of T cells after yellow fever vaccination. TCRdb re-called the 5' RACE reads with MiXCR, one entry per CDR3 protein. The table includes about 45,000 distinct CDR3 sequences, about 7% detected once. The sequences come from CD8+ T cells not binding an NS4B(214-222) dextramer, sorted from PBMCs, collected 45 days after the yellow fever booster vaccination. All receptors derive from a man between 25 and 39 years old who received the YFV17D yellow fever vaccine. The CDR3 runs from the conserved cysteine through the conserved F or W. D genes are given only for firm matches. Rows give clone size only sometimes, using once, few, many, or a class for an expanded clone.

D gene,J gene,clone size,V gene,CDR3 DNA,CDR3 protein
-,TRBJ2-1,many,TRBV6-5,TGTGCCAGCAGTTACGGGGGGTACAATGAGCAGTTCTTC,CASSYGGYNEQFF
TRBD1,TRBJ2-5,many,TRBV15,TGTGCCACCGAGCCCGACAGGGCAGGTCGTGAGACCCAGTACTTC,CATEPDRAGRETQYF
-,TRBJ2-6,many,TRBV10-3,TGTGCCATCAGCCCAGACTCTGGGGCCAACGTCCTGACTTTC,CAISPDSGANVLTF
-,TRBJ2-3,many,TRBV3-1,TGTGCCAGCAGCCAAGATTTGGGGGCACTCACAGATACGCAGTATTTT,CASSQDLGALTDTQYF
-,TRBJ2-2,many,TRBV6-1,TGTGCCAGCGAGAAGGGGGGTTGGAGTGCCGGGGAGCTGTTTTTT,CASEKGGWSAGELFF
-,TRBJ2-1,many,TRBV5-1,TGCGCCAGCAGCTTGGTGGGAGCCTACTACAATGAGCAGTTCTTC,CASSLVGAYYNEQFF
TRBD2,TRBJ2-5,-,TRBV7-9,TGTGCCAGCAGCCGGACTAGCGGGAGGCAACAAGAGACCCAGTACTTC,CASSRTSGRQQETQYF
-,TRBJ2-7,-,TRBV7-9,TGTGCCAGCAGCTTAGGGTGGGGCGGGCCCTACTACGAGCAGTACTTC,CASSLGWGGPYYEQYF
TRBD2,TRBJ2-2,many,TRBV6-5,TGTGCCAGCAGCCATCCGGGACTAAACACCGGGGAGCTGTTTTTT,CASSHPGLNTGELFF
-,TRBJ1-1,many,TRBV27,TGTGCCAGCTTGTCGGGGAACACTGAAGCTTTCTTT,CASLSGNTEAFF
-,TRBJ2-7,few,TRBV13,TGTGCCAGCAGCTCCCCCCGCGCAGGGGACGAGCAGTACTTC,CASSSPRAGDEQYF
-,TRBJ2-1,many,TRBV21-1,TGTGCCAGCAGCAAACCCGCCAGGGTCAATGAGCAGTTCTTC,CASSKPARVNEQFF
-,TRBJ2-5,many,TRBV6-1,TGTGCCAGCCGAACAGTAGCTGGAGAGACCCAGTACTTC,CASRTVAGETQYF
TRBD2,TRBJ2-1,-,TRBV11-2,TGTGCCAGCAGCTTAGAGGCTAGCGGGAGACCCTCCTACAATGAGCAGTTCTTC,CASSLEASGRPSYNEQFF
TRBD2,TRBJ2-7,many,TRBV27,TGTGCCAGCAGTGCCGGGACTAGCTACGAGCAGTACTTC,CASSAGTSYEQYF
-,TRBJ1-5,many,TRBV7-9,TGTGCCAGCAGCCCGACAGGTTTCTATCAGCCCCAGCATTTT,CASSPTGFYQPQHF